The 28 T cell receptor beta chains reported below all come from one sample, sequenced in a study of T cells in Graves' hyperthyroidism and ophthalmopathy. Template material for amplifying TCR beta CDR3 regions consisted of RNA transcripts. TCR CDR3 regions were first amplified by RT-PCR with HTBI primers. TCRdb reprocessed the multiplex PCR reads with MiXCR, giving one entry per CDR3 protein. The sample lists about 260,000 distinct CDR3 sequences, around a quarter occurring once. Sequencing was performed on blood. These receptor sequences come from a man aged 40-55 years with Graves' hyperthyroidism that later progressed to Graves' ophthalmopathy.

The count of this clonotype is one. The genes are TRBV24-1 and TRBJ2-6; D unresolved. Trimming removed 3 bases from V and 0 bases from J, with 5 bases in between. CDR3 size: 15 residues. Germline CDR1 reads KGHDR; CDR2 reads SFDVKD. CDR3 loop: CATSDIGSGANVLTF. In DNA form, the CDR3 reads TGTGCCACCAGTGATATAGGCTCTGGGGCCAACGTCCTGACTTTC.

Many counts were recorded for this clonotype. The chain links TRBV6-1 to TRBJ2-7; TRBD1 agrees at 8 bases. Germline V gives CDR1 MNHNS, CDR2 SASEGT. This CDR3 comprises 15 residues. The J segment lost 2 bases and the V segment lost 6 bases, leaving 9 bases of the junction unmatched. DNA for the CDR3: TGTGCCAGCAGAACACCCGGGACAGGACCCTACGAGCAGTACTTC. Translation gives CASRTPGTGPYEQYF.

This clonotype was counted many times. The chain links TRBV12-3 or TRBV12-4 to TRBJ1-1, with D unclear. The CDR3 is made up of 12 amino acids. Trimming shortened V by 10 bases and J by 1 base, and 10 bases separated the two germline ends. In DNA form, the CDR3 reads TGTGCCACCCGGGCGCGGAACACTGAAGCTTTCTTT. It specifies CATRARNTEAFF.

This chain uses TRBV6-5 with TRBJ1-1; weak D call: TRBD1 (6 bases). The CDR3 loop spans 13 amino acids. V lost 3 bases and J 4 bases, leaving 9 bases between the germline ends. CDR1 is MNHEY, CDR2 SVGAGI, per germline. The CDR3 DNA sequence: TGTGCCAGCAGTTATGACAGGCGCACTGAAGCTTTCTTT. It specifies CASSYDRRTEAFF.

This clonotype was observed many times. The V call is TRBV19, the J call TRBJ2-5; 7 bases fit TRBD2. Losses at the gene ends were 7 bases for V and 5 bases for J; bases not matched to a gene: 13. Germline loops: CDR1 LNHDA, CDR2 SQIVND (reference sequence). The CDR3 is 15 amino acids. The CDR3 nucleotides read TGTGCCAGTAAGGCGGTAACGGGAGGATTGGAGACCCAGTACTTC. This translates into CASKAVTGGLETQYF.

This clonotype was counted at least ten times. J is TRBJ1-2 and V is TRBV12-3 or TRBV12-4; TRBD1 is a possible D gene (5 bases). Trimming pared 8 bases from V and 4 bases from J, leaving 23 bases between. The CDR3 is 16 amino acids. CDR3 sequence (DNA): TGTGCCAGCGGCCCCTCGAAGGCTGGGACTATCTATGGCTACACCTTC. This sequence encodes CASGPSKAGTIYGYTF.

At least ten counts were recorded for this clonotype. The rearrangement joins TRBV20-1 to TRBJ1-1, with 12 bases that match TRBD1. The V gene end was trimmed by 2 bases and the J gene end by 6 bases; junction bases not matched to a gene: 7. Per germline, CDR1 DFQATT and CDR2 SNEGSKA (reference sequence). The CDR3 covers 15 residues. CDR3 coding DNA: TGCAGTGCTAGATTTCCGGGACAGGGGGCCGCTGAAGCTTTCTTT. Amino acid sequence: CSARFPGQGAAEAFF.

This clonotype was seen repeatedly, ten times or more. V usage is TRBV27 and J usage is TRBJ2-7; 7 bases map to TRBD2. This CDR3 has 15 residues. The junction had 12 bases not matched to a gene; V was cut back by 4 bases and J by 6 bases. Germline V gene sequence: CDR1 MNHEY, CDR2 SMNVEV (reference sequence). The CDR3 reads CASSSTLAKITEQYF. The CDR3 bases are TGTGCCAGCAGTTCAACACTAGCGAAGATAACCGAGCAGTACTTC.

There are many counts of this clonotype. The chain employs TRBV6-1 and TRBJ1-5; no reliable D call. The length of the CDR3 is 12 residues. Trimming stripped 6 bases from V and 5 bases from J, with 8 bases between. CDR1 and CDR2 (germline): MNHNS, SASEGT. CDR3 nucleotide sequence: TGTGCCAGCAGCCCCGTTCATCAGCCCCAGCATTTT. Translated: CASSPVHQPQHF.

The rearrangement uses TRBV6-1 and TRBJ2-2; tentatively, D is TRBD2 (6 bases). Germline V gene sequence: CDR1 MNHNS, CDR2 SASEGT. Between the trimmed V and J ends, which lost 1 base and 3 bases, there was a span of 6 bases. The CDR3 extends over 14 amino acids. For the CDR3, the DNA is TGTGCCAGCAGTGAAGGACTAGACACCGGGGAGCTGTTTTTT. Amino acid sequence: CASSEGLDTGELFF.

This clonotype was picked up a small number of times. The gene calls are TRBV6-5 and TRBJ2-7; D not certain. The V end lost 5 bases, the J end lost 8 bases, and 13 bases lay between the germline ends. This CDR3 comprises 12 residues. Germline lookup yields CDR1 MNHEY and CDR2 SVGAGI. The CDR3, as DNA: TGTGCCAGCAGTCTACTGACCGTGAAGCAGTACTTC. Translating it yields CASSLLTVKQYF.

This clonotype showed up many times. V usage is TRBV30 and J usage is TRBJ1-2; D gene ambiguous. CDR1 and CDR2 (germline): GTSNPN, SVGIG (reference sequence). The germline V and J ends were trimmed by 4 bases and 4 bases, with 10 bases remaining between them. This CDR3 region has 12 residues. CDR3 nucleotides: TGTGCCTGGACTACGGACGGCTATGGCTACACCTTC. As protein: CAWTTDGYGYTF.

The sample holds many counts of this clonotype. The genes are TRBV10-3 and TRBJ2-2; no reliable D call. There are 15 residues in the CDR3. V lost 3 bases to trimming and J lost 3 bases, with 11 bases between them. CDR1 ENHRY and CDR2 SYGVKD come from the germline V gene. In DNA, the CDR3 is TGTGCCATCAGTGACCTGACTGGGGACACCGGGGAGCTGTTTTTT. It yields the protein CAISDLTGDTGELFF.

The chain joins TRBV6-5 to TRBJ2-7; D not resolved. Trimming removed 4 bases at V and 2 bases at J, with 6 bases between. The CDR3 covers 12 residues. Germline loops: CDR1 MNHEY, CDR2 SVGAGI. CDR3 region: CASSWVPYEQYF. CDR3 nucleotides: TGTGCCAGCAGTTGGGTGCCCTACGAGCAGTACTTC.

This clonotype appeared many times. The V gene is TRBV25-1, the J gene TRBJ2-7; D uncertain. The length of the CDR3 is 12 residues. Germline V gene lookup returns CDR1 MGHDK and CDR2 SYGVNS. Trimming took 4 bases from V and 5 from J, leaving 9 bases between them. The chain's CDR3 is CASSVNFHEQYF. In nucleotides, the CDR3 is TGTGCCAGCAGTGTGAACTTCCACGAGCAGTACTTC.

This clonotype was seen repeatedly, ten times or more. This chain links TRBV6-1 with TRBJ1-1; no definite D call. Trimming took off 6 bases at V and 2 bases at J, with 19 bases between the two ends. This CDR3 region has 16 residues. The V gene's germline CDR1 is MNHNS and CDR2 SASEGT. The CDR3, as DNA: TGTGCCAGCAGCCTTGGTTTTGACGACCCCAACACTGAAGCTTTCTTT. This codes for CASSLGFDDPNTEAFF.

This clonotype was seen ten or more times. V is TRBV4-1 and J is TRBJ2-7; D is unclear. From germline, CDR1 is MGHRA and CDR2 YSYEKL. The CDR3 consists of 16 residues. V was pared by 1 base and J by 4 bases, with 17 bases between. The CDR3 loop reads CASSQAIGTLSYEQYF. The CDR3 DNA follows: TGCGCCAGCAGCCAAGCGATAGGAACCCTCTCGTACGAGCAGTACTTC.

This clonotype was seen ten or more times. The chain has TRBV10-3 and TRBJ2-2; TRBD1 matches 10 bases. This CDR3 region has 14 residues. V shed 8 bases, J shed 0 bases, and the junction held 0 bases outside the gene matches. From germline, CDR1 is ENHRY and CDR2 SYGVKD. Written as DNA, the CDR3 is TGTGCCATCGGACAGGGGGCGAACACCGGGGAGCTGTTTTTT. Encoded protein: CAIGQGANTGELFF.

This chain connects TRBV27 to TRBJ1-5; 9 positions agree with TRBD1. The trim removed 4 bases at V and 7 bases at J, leaving 8 bases unmatched. The CDR3 totals 15 residues. Germline V CDR1 and CDR2: MNHEY, SMNVEV (reference sequence). The CDR3 sequence: CASSSDRGAGQPQHF. The CDR3 bases are TGTGCCAGCAGTTCGGACAGGGGCGCAGGGCAGCCCCAGCATTTT.

This clonotype was seen repeatedly, ten times or more. This chain joins TRBV28 and TRBJ1-2; unclear D gene. CDR1 and CDR2 from the germline V gene are MDHEN and SYDVKM. V lost 4 bases to trimming and J lost 7 bases, with 13 bases between them. CDR3 length: 13 amino acids. CDR3 DNA: TGTGCCAGCAGTTGGAGAGACCAGATTGGCTACACCTTC. This sequence encodes CASSWRDQIGYTF.

V usage is TRBV7-2 and J usage is TRBJ2-7; the match to TRBD1 covers 8 bases. The V gene end was trimmed by 7 bases and the J gene end by 1 base; junction bases not matched to a gene: 6. Germline V lookup: CDR1 SGHTA, CDR2 FQGNSA. The length of the CDR3 is 14 residues. CDR3 region: CASTGQGASYEQYF. The CDR3 DNA sequence: TGTGCCAGCACCGGGCAGGGGGCTTCCTACGAGCAGTACTTC.

This clonotype was seen more than once but under ten times. The chain has TRBV30 and TRBJ2-2; possible D gene TRBD2, 5 bases. This CDR3 has 14 amino acids. With 2 bases removed from V and 4 bases from J, the gap between germline ends came to 11 bases. Germline CDR1 and CDR2: GTSNPN and SVGIG (reference sequence). CDR3 nucleotide sequence: TGTGCCTGGAGTAAGTCCCGGGGCACCGGGGAGCTGTTTTTT. Its translation: CAWSKSRGTGELFF.

This clonotype was observed at least ten times. The V gene is TRBV5-1, the J gene TRBJ1-5, with unresolved D. V lost 0 bases, J lost 4 bases, and 5 bases lay in between. The CDR3 has 13 residues. CDR1 is SGHRS and CDR2 is YFSETQ in the germline V gene. The CDR3 protein is CASSLERNQPQHF. The CDR3, as DNA: TGCGCCAGCAGCTTGGAGCGGAATCAGCCCCAGCATTTT.

The gene calls are TRBV10-3 and TRBJ1-1, with a tentative D call TRBD1 (6 bases). The CDR3 is made up of 16 amino acids. V lost 2 bases and J lost 4, with 17 bases in between. Germline values: CDR1 ENHRY, CDR2 SYGVKD. The CDR3 sequence is CAISETVGGRSTEAFF. CDR3 in DNA: TGTGCCATCAGTGAGACGGTGGGGGGCAGGAGCACTGAAGCTTTCTTT.

The J gene is TRBJ2-5, the V gene TRBV15; 7 nucleotides match TRBD1. Per germline, CDR1 LNHNV and CDR2 YYDKDF (reference sequence). V lost 2 bases, J lost 3 bases, and 3 bases stayed unmatched. This CDR3 spans 14 amino acids. The chain's CDR3 is CATSRTGTEETQYF. CDR3 coding DNA: TGTGCCACCAGCAGAACCGGGACAGAAGAGACCCAGTACTTC. Variable domain in full (rest from reference TRBV15 and TRBJ2-5): DAMVIQNPRYQVTQFGKPVTLSCSQTLNHNVMYWYQQKSSQAPKLLFHYYDKDFNNEADTPDNFQSRRPNTSFCFLDIRSPGLGDTAMYLCATSRTGTEETQYFGPGTRLLVL.

The V and J genes are TRBV19 and TRBJ2-7; D gene unclear. The V gene's germline CDR1 is LNHDA and CDR2 SQIVND (reference sequence). CDR3 size: 15 residues. Trimming shortened V by 3 bases and J by 1 base, and 13 bases separated the two germline ends. The CDR3 spells CASSIRSSYSYEQYF. In DNA, the CDR3 is TGTGCCAGTAGTATCCGAAGTTCCTATTCCTACGAGCAGTACTTC.

This clonotype was seen repeatedly, ten times or more. The chain employs TRBV28 and TRBJ1-1; D remains ambiguous. Germline values: CDR1 MDHEN, CDR2 SYDVKM. The CDR3 is made up of 12 amino acids. Trimming took off 3 bases at V and 10 bases at J, with 12 bases between the two ends. The CDR3 reads CASSLLRRGAFF. DNA for the CDR3: TGTGCCAGCAGTTTGTTACGGCGCGGAGCTTTCTTT.

This clonotype was found many times. The gene calls are TRBV7-9 and TRBJ1-2; D not certain. The CDR3 is made up of 14 amino acids. Germline V gives CDR1 SEHNR, CDR2 FQNEAQ (reference sequence). V was trimmed by 2 bases and J by 5 bases, leaving 12 bases between them. Written as DNA, the CDR3 is TGTGCCAGCAGCTTATCTGCAGAGATTTATGGCTACACCTTC. Its translation is CASSLSAEIYGYTF.